The 30 T cell receptor beta chains below were found in one sample sequenced in a study of shared clonotypes between healthy human individuals. TCRdb's table, derived via immunoSEQ multiplex PCR, lists solely in-frame clones and lacks some. Here the sample spans about 600,000 clones, 97% being singletons. The sample consisted of naive CD4+ T cells sorted from blood. Described subset: CD45RA+ positively selected. All receptors derive from a woman in her twenties or thirties in good health.

V gene TRBV7-2 combines with J gene TRBJ2-3; maybe TRBD2 (7 bases). CDR1 and CDR2 from the germline V gene are SGHTA and FQGNSA. This CDR3 region has 13 residues. With 7 bases removed from V and 6 bases from J, the gap between germline ends came to 14 bases. The chain's CDR3 is CASTRRGPDTQYF. In DNA form, the CDR3 reads TGTGCCAGCACCCGGCGGGGGCCCGATACGCAGTATTTT.

The chain combines TRBV7-6 with TRBJ2-1; D remains unclear. V gave up 1 base and J gave up 3 bases, with 7 bases separating them. The germline gives CDR1 SGHVS, CDR2 FNYEAQ. The CDR3 loop spans 14 amino acids. The CDR3 DNA follows: TGTGCCAGCAGCTTAGGCAGAAACTACAATGAGCAGTTCTTC. Its protein is CASSLGRNYNEQFF.

The sample holds one count of this clone. The chain is built from TRBV2 and TRBJ2-7, with 9 bases identical to TRBD1. CDR1 is SNHLY, CDR2 FYNNEI, per germline. The CDR3 runs to 15 residues. The trim removed 5 bases at V and 3 bases at J, leaving 8 bases unmatched. CDR3 amino acids: CASSRGQGNFYEQYF. The CDR3 DNA sequence: TGTGCCAGCAGTCGAGGACAGGGGAACTTCTACGAGCAGTACTTC. Combining the CDR3 with reference TRBV2 and TRBJ2-7 gives the whole variable domain EPEVTQTPSHQVTQMGQEVILRCVPISNHLYFYWYRQILGQKVEFLVSFYNNEISEKSEIFDDQFSVERPDGSNFTLKIRSTKLEDSAMYFCASSRGQGNFYEQYFGPGTRLTVT.

The chain carries TRBV6-1 and TRBJ1-4; D remains unclear. CDR3 size: 16 residues. Between the trimmed V and J ends, which lost 4 bases and 7 bases, there was a span of 19 bases. Per the germline V gene, CDR1 is MNHNS and CDR2 is SASEGT. The CDR3 sequence is CASSATSIRRSEKLFF. The CDR3 region has the DNA TGTGCCAGCAGTGCCACGAGTATTAGACGCAGTGAAAAACTGTTTTTT.

The V gene is TRBV19, the J gene TRBJ2-3; D is perhaps TRBD2 (6 bases). Germline CDR1 and CDR2: LNHDA and SQIVND (reference sequence). The CDR3 is made up of 15 amino acids. Trimming stripped 4 bases from V and 4 bases from J, with 15 bases between. The CDR3: CASSNTGTQPDTQYF. CDR3 DNA sequence: TGTGCCAGTAGTAACACCGGGACTCAGCCAGATACGCAGTATTTT.

The chain recombines TRBV4-1 with TRBJ2-1; D is possibly TRBD2 (5 bases). CDR3 length: 14 amino acids. V was trimmed by 4 bases and J by 9 bases, leaving 16 bases between them. The germline gives CDR1 MGHRA, CDR2 YSYEKL. This CDR3 reads CASSPGSLGPEQFF. The CDR3 DNA reads TGCGCCAGCAGCCCGGGGTCCTTAGGTCCTGAGCAGTTCTTC.

J is TRBJ2-7 and V is TRBV7-2, with D perhaps matching TRBD1 (6 bases). The germline CDR1 and CDR2 sequences are SGHTA and FQGNSA. V was shortened by 1 base and J by 1 base, with 17 bases between the two germline ends. The CDR3 is 17 residues long. The CDR3 here is CASSLVGYRDGSYEQYF. In DNA, the CDR3 is TGTGCCAGCAGCTTAGTGGGGTACAGGGACGGGTCCTACGAGCAGTACTTC.

This chain's CDR3 is CASSGGVGYTF. Here the CDR3 DNA reads TGTGCCAGCAGTGGGGGGGTTGGCTACACCTTC. The rearrangement uses TRBV27 and TRBJ1-2, with a possible D match to TRBD1 (5 bases). There are 11 residues in the CDR3. Per germline, CDR1 MNHEY and CDR2 SMNVEV (reference sequence). Trimming shortened V by 5 bases and J by 7 bases, and 8 bases separated the two germline ends.

This clone was detected only once. The chain carries TRBV6-1 and TRBJ2-6; D may be TRBD2 (6 bases). The CDR3 consists of 14 residues. Germline V CDR1 and CDR2: MNHNS, SASEGT. The V gene lost 6 bases and the J gene lost 2 bases, with 8 bases spanning the gap. The CDR3 nucleotides are TGTGCCAGCAGGGGGGGTACTGGGGCCAACGTCCTGACTTTC. It yields the protein CASRGGTGANVLTF.

This chain links TRBV2 with TRBJ2-5; 8 bases fit TRBD1. The CDR3 consists of 15 residues. The germline V gene encodes CDR1 SNHLY and CDR2 FYNNEI. The V segment lost 7 bases and the J segment 2 bases; nucleotides outside the gene matches: 9. CDR3: CASTLRTGRQETQYF. In nucleotides, the CDR3 is TGTGCCAGCACTCTTCGGACAGGGCGGCAAGAGACCCAGTACTTC.

This clone was seen once. The chain joins TRBV10-1 to TRBJ2-5; D remains unclear. This CDR3 is built from 15 residues. Trimming left V 2 bases short and J 5 bases short, with 15 bases between. Per germline, CDR1 WNHNN and CDR2 SYGVQD (reference sequence). The CDR3 nucleotides are TGCGCCAGCAGTGAGACCCCTTCGGGTCGGGAGACCCAGTACTTC. This encodes CASSETPSGRETQYF.

J is TRBJ1-5 and V is TRBV30; D uncertain. Trimming shortened V by 2 bases and J by 2 bases, and 10 bases separated the two germline ends. CDR3 length: 14 residues. Looked up from germline, CDR1 is GTSNPN and CDR2 is SVGIG (reference sequence). The CDR3 here is CAWSPGLGNQPQHF. The DNA of the CDR3 is TGTGCCTGGAGTCCTGGGTTAGGCAATCAGCCCCAGCATTTT.

The V and J genes are TRBV7-2 and TRBJ1-6; 7 bases map to TRBD1. Germline CDR1 is SGHTA and CDR2 is FQGNSA. Trimming took 1 base from V and 10 from J; bases not matched to a gene: 4. The CDR3 is 14 residues long. The CDR3 reads CASSLEQGTSPLHF. The DNA for the CDR3 is TGTGCCAGCAGCTTAGAACAGGGGACATCACCCCTCCACTTT.

The chain has TRBV28 and TRBJ2-5; no firm D call. This CDR3 contains 13 residues. The V end was cut by 6 bases, the J end by 2 bases, with 10 bases between. The germline V gene encodes CDR1 MDHEN and CDR2 SYDVKM. The CDR3 DNA sequence: TGTGCCAGCAGCCTTGACGGACAAGAGACCCAGTACTTC. It translates to CASSLDGQETQYF.

The chain combines TRBV7-9 with TRBJ1-4; D unclear. CDR3 length: 15 residues. Between the trimmed V and J ends, which lost 2 bases and 6 bases, there was a span of 13 bases. Germline V gives CDR1 SEHNR, CDR2 FQNEAQ (reference sequence). The CDR3 nucleotides are TGTGCCAGCAGCTTACCGGACCCGCGGGATGAAAAACTGTTTTTT. It yields the protein CASSLPDPRDEKLFF.

The J gene is TRBJ1-2, the V gene TRBV2; D not certain. Germline CDR1 is SNHLY and CDR2 is FYNNEI. The CDR3 runs 14 residues. Trimming stripped 11 bases from V and 0 bases from J, with 16 bases between. CDR3 loop: CAGKAEYSNYGYTF. As DNA, the CDR3 is TGTGCCGGCAAGGCGGAATATTCTAACTATGGCTACACCTTC. Full variable domain (rest looked up from reference TRBV2 and TRBJ1-2): EPEVTQTPSHQVTQMGQEVILRCVPISNHLYFYWYRQILGQKVEFLVSFYNNEISEKSEIFDDQFSVERPDGSNFTLKIRSTKLEDSAMYFCAGKAEYSNYGYTFGSGTRLTVV.

The chain is built from TRBV28 and TRBJ2-7; D gene ambiguous. Germline V gives CDR1 MDHEN, CDR2 SYDVKM. The germline V and J ends were trimmed by 4 bases and 2 bases, with 12 bases remaining between them. The CDR3 contains 14 residues. CDR3 in DNA: TGTGCCAGCAGTTCCAAACACGGAGCCTACGAGCAGTACTTC. Amino acid sequence: CASSSKHGAYEQYF.

The chain uses TRBV7-6 and TRBJ2-1; TRBD2 is a possible D gene (6 bases). This CDR3 has 16 residues. Trimming shortened V by 1 base and J by 5 bases, and 15 bases separated the two germline ends. The germline gives CDR1 SGHVS, CDR2 FNYEAQ. Written as DNA, the CDR3 is TGTGCCAGCAGCTTAGAAAGGGACTCCAGCCACAATGAGCAGTTCTTC. This translates into CASSLERDSSHNEQFF.

This chain joins TRBV19 and TRBJ1-2, with 9 bases matching TRBD1. This CDR3 spans 17 amino acids. J gave up 5 bases and V 6 bases, and 16 bases lay outside the gene matches. Germline-derived CDR1 and CDR2 are LNHDA and SQIVND (reference sequence). CDR3 sequence: CASSNTYPPGQGYGYTF. As DNA, the CDR3 is TGTGCCAGTAGCAATACCTACCCCCCGGGACAGGGTTATGGCTACACCTTC.

J is TRBJ2-6 and V is TRBV7-9; unclear D gene. V dropped 3 bases and J dropped 4 bases, with 13 bases sitting between them. CDR3 length: 16 amino acids. The germline V gene encodes CDR1 SEHNR and CDR2 FQNEAQ (reference sequence). DNA for the CDR3: TGTGCCAGCAGCTTGGCTCGTGACTCCGGGGCCAACGTCCTGACTTTC. This encodes CASSLARDSGANVLTF.

The gene calls are TRBV30 and TRBJ1-5, with a possible D match to TRBD1 (6 bases). Germline V CDR1 and CDR2: GTSNPN, SVGIG (reference sequence). The length of the CDR3 is 17 residues. The V end was cut by 1 base, the J end by 0 bases, with 16 bases between. The CDR3 region is CAWSGNRDTLSNQPQHF. CDR3 nucleotides: TGTGCCTGGAGTGGGAACCGGGACACACTTAGCAATCAGCCCCAGCATTTT.

The chain recombines TRBV28 with TRBJ2-2; unclear D gene. Trimming removed 5 bases at V and 4 bases at J, with 5 bases between. There are 12 residues in the CDR3. Germline CDR1 MDHEN, CDR2 SYDVKM. The CDR3 here is CASSVGTGELFF. The CDR3 nucleotides read TGTGCCAGCAGTGTGGGCACCGGGGAGCTGTTTTTT.

The chain combines TRBV11-2 with TRBJ1-3, with D hard to call. This CDR3 is 15 amino acids long. The germline V gene has CDR1 SGHAT and CDR2 FQNNGV. V gave up 2 bases and J gave up 0 bases, with 8 bases separating them. CDR3 in amino acids: CASSLQESSGNTIYF. In nucleotides, the CDR3 is TGTGCCAGCAGCTTACAGGAAAGCTCTGGAAACACCATATATTTT.

This sequence joins TRBV29-1 and TRBJ2-6; D is possibly TRBD1 (5 bases). V gave up 1 base and J gave up 0 bases, with 10 bases separating them. The CDR3 covers 16 residues. Germline CDR1 reads SQVTM; CDR2 reads ANQGSEA. The CDR3 DNA is TGCAGCGTTGAAGGAGGACAAGGCTCTGGGGCCAACGTCCTGACTTTC. Protein: CSVEGGQGSGANVLTF. The entire variable domain, with the rest obtained from reference TRBV29-1 and TRBJ2-6, is as follows: SAVISQKPSRDICQRGTSLTIQCQVDSQVTMMFWYRQQPGQSLTLIATANQGSEATYESGFVIDKFPISRPNLTFSTLTVSNMSPEDSSIYLCSVEGGQGSGANVLTFGAGSRLTVL.

This chain joins TRBV4-2 and TRBJ1-4; D gene unclear. Germline-derived CDR1 and CDR2 are LGHNA and YNFKEQ. Deletions cut 5 bases from V and 5 bases from J, with 15 bases between. The CDR3 sequence is 15 residues long. The CDR3 DNA is TGTGCCAGCAGCTTACAGACAACGGGGAATGAAAAACTGTTTTTT. Residues: CASSLQTTGNEKLFF.

The gene calls are TRBV6-4 and TRBJ2-1, with TRBD2 matching 10 bases. CDR1 is MRHNA and CDR2 is SNTAGT in the germline V gene. After removal of 4 bases from V and 1 base from J, the junction contained 4 bases not matched to a gene. This CDR3 spans 16 amino acids. CDR3 loop: CASSASSGRSYNEQFF. The CDR3 nucleotides read TGTGCCAGCAGTGCTTCTAGCGGGAGATCCTACAATGAGCAGTTCTTC.

The chain employs TRBV10-3 and TRBJ1-2; D may be TRBD1 (6 bases). This CDR3 comprises 13 residues. V was pared by 6 bases and J by 4 bases, with 12 bases between. CDR1 ENHRY and CDR2 SYGVKD come from the germline V gene. CDR3 protein: CAISTGNPYGYTF. DNA for the CDR3: TGTGCCATCAGCACAGGGAATCCCTATGGCTACACCTTC.

A note on this clone: A read error may produce the germline difference seen at one junction end. The chain is built from TRBV9 and TRBJ1-1; the match to TRBD1 covers 7 bases. The CDR3 totals 13 residues. Germline V gene sequence: CDR1 SGDLS, CDR2 YYNGEE. The DNA for the CDR3 is TGTGCCAACAGCGTAATTCGACAGGGATCGGCTTTCTTT. It specifies CANSVIRQGSAFF.

This chain uses TRBV7-3 with TRBJ1-1, with D possibly TRBD1 on 6 matching bases. V was clipped by 4 bases and J by 3 bases, with 9 bases between them. The V gene's germline CDR1 is SGHTA and CDR2 FQGTGA. The CDR3 length is 13 residues. The CDR3 here is CASSSQGYTEAFF. CDR3 DNA sequence: TGTGCCAGCAGCTCCCAGGGGTACACTGAAGCTTTCTTT.

V gene TRBV29-1 combines with J gene TRBJ1-1, with no clear D. CDR3 length: 13 amino acids. V was trimmed by 1 base and J by 5 bases, leaving 11 bases between them. CDR1 and CDR2 (germline): SQVTM, ANQGSEA. For the CDR3, the DNA is TGCAGCGTTGAAGGGACGGTTTGGACTGAAGCTTTCTTT. Translation: CSVEGTVWTEAFF.